The 4 T cell receptor beta chains below all came from one sample that was sequenced in a study of blood T cell repertoires in COVID-19. Some clones are missing from TCRdb's copy, which holds only in-frame ones; the method was immunoSEQ multiplex PCR. This sample has 300,000 to 450,000 clones, with roughly 86% found just once. The sequenced sample consisted of peripheral blood. These receptors came from a woman aged 55-69 years with COVID-19, enrolled during active disease.

The CDR3 protein is CASSSPRGGTDTQYF. CDR3 nucleotide sequence: TGTGCCAGCAGTTCCCCGCGGGGGGGCACAGATACGCAGTATTTT. The chain joins TRBV6-2 or TRBV6-3 to TRBJ2-3; the match to TRBD2 covers 8 bases. J gave up 1 base and V 4 bases, and 4 bases lay outside the gene matches. The CDR3 length is 15 residues. Germline V CDR1 and CDR2: MNHEY, SVGEGT.

J is TRBJ2-7 and V is TRBV6-5; TRBD1 is a possible D gene (6 bases). This CDR3 has 15 residues. The V gene lost 7 bases and the J gene lost 7 bases, with 23 bases spanning the gap. CDR1 and CDR2 (germline): MNHEY, SVGAGI. The CDR3 loop is CASNTRDTPAREQYF. In DNA, the CDR3 is TGTGCCAGCAATACCCGGGACACCCCCGCTCGGGAGCAGTACTTC.

The chain has TRBV5-1 and TRBJ2-7; 11 bases align to TRBD2. V lost 0 bases to trimming and J lost 0 bases; unmatched junction nucleotides: 8. The CDR3 consists of 18 residues. CDR1 SGHRS and CDR2 YFSETQ come from the germline V gene. This chain's CDR3 is CASSLVPSGGTSSYEQYF. The CDR3 DNA reads TGCGCCAGCAGCTTGGTGCCTAGCGGGGGGACGAGCTCCTACGAGCAGTACTTC.

V gene TRBV6-5 combines with J gene TRBJ2-7; unclear D gene. Germline V CDR1 and CDR2: MNHEY, SVGAGI. V lost 8 bases and J 4 bases, leaving 12 bases between the germline ends. There are 12 residues in the CDR3. CDR3 in DNA: TGTGCCAGCGAAGCAGCAGGATACGAGCAGTACTTC. As protein: CASEAAGYEQYF.